What follows describes a single TCR beta chain. The data stem from a study of pediatric ulcerative colitis. Here immunoSEQ multiplex PCR was the method, and the copy in TCRdb shows in-frame clones only, minus some. The sample has about 4,600 clones; roughly nine tenths are singletons. The clonotype was recovered from a boy aged 5-17 years who was a control in a study of pediatric ulcerative colitis. The sequenced sample consisted of blood.

CDR3 nucleotides: TGTGCCAGAAGCCCCCCCTCGGACAGGGGGTCCTACGAGCAGTACTTC. Translation: CARSPPSDRGSYEQYF. This chain links TRBV7-5 with TRBJ2-7; the table assigns TRBD1, which was not confirmed against the DNA. TRBV7-5 is deemed a pseudogene. The length of the CDR3 is 16 residues.